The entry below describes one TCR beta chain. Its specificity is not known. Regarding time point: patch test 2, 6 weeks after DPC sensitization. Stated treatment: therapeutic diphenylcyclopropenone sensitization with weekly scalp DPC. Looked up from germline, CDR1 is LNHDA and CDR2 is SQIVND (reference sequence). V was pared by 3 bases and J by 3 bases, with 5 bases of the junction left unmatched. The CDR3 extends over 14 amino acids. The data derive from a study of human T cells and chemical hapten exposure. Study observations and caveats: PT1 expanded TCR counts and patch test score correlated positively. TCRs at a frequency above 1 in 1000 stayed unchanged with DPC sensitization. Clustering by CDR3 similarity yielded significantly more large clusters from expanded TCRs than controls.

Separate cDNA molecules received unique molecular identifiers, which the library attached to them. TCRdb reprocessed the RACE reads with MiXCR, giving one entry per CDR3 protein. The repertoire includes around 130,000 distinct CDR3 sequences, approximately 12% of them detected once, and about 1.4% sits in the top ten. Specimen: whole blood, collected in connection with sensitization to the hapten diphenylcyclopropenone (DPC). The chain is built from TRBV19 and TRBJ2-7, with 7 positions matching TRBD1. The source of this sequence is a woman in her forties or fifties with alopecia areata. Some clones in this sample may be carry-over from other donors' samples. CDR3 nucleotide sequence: TGTGCCAGTAGTATCCCGGGACAGAACTACGAGCAGTACTTC. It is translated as CASSIPGQNYEQYF. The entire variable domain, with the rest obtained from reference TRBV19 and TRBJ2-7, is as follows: DGGITQSPKYLFRKEGQNVTLSCEQNLNHDAMYWYRQDPGQGLRLIYYSQIVNDFQKGDIAEGYSVSREKKESFPLTVTSAQKNPTAFYLCASSIPGQNYEQYFGPGTRLTVT.